This TCR beta chain appears in the sequencing data of a study of cytotoxic CD8 clonotypes in ibrutinib-treated CLL. Study-wide background: Of a cohort that held some twelve relapsed/refractory and under 16 treatment-naive patients, approximately 18 were IGHV unmutated.

CDR1 is SQVTM and CDR2 is ANQGSEA in the germline V gene. The J segment lost 4 bases and the V segment lost 4 bases, leaving 16 bases of the junction unmatched. This CDR3 is built from 17 residues. Measured with immunoSEQ multiplex PCR; TCRdb has only the in-frame clones, and not every one. The sample includes about 20,000 clones, about three quarters of them seen just once. TCR beta libraries used about 2 micrograms of DNA from cryopreserved PBMCs. The specimen was PBMCs, collected before ibrutinib treatment. The sequence was collected from a human donor with chronic lymphocytic leukemia. This chain joins TRBV29-1 and TRBJ1-2; 9 nucleotides agree with TRBD1. In nucleotides, the CDR3 is TGCAGCGTTGTCGTCCGGGGACAGGGAGGGTTTGGCTATGGCTACACCTTC. Its translation is CSVVVRGQGGFGYGYTF.